This entry describes one TCR beta chain. The antigen it recognizes is unknown. Base qualities are not at hand, and no much larger clone is one base apart. Between the V and J ends, shortened by 5 bases and 0 bases respectively, the junction contains 10 bases. The CDR3 contains 14 residues, cysteine and phenylalanine counted. This entry keeps only the CDR3 DNA: 42 bases, framed from base 1. Via the germline V gene (reference sequence), CDR1 is LNHDA and CDR2 SQIVND. Interpreted using the paper, the treatment or condition label stands for: 15 to 20 received Ad26.COV2.S at low or high dose, single or two shots; 5 received placebo; per-sample allocation not given. Repertoires of vaccine and placebo recipients were sequenced from samples collected on day 63 after the first injection. Cohort 1b enrolled around 23 adults aged 18-55 years at a single site in Boston, USA, between 29 July and 7 August 2020. Ad26.COV2.S was a replication-incompetent adenovirus type 26 vector that expressed a prefusion-stabilized SARS-CoV-2 spike protein derived from the original Wuhan strain.

The data were taken from a study of Ad26.COV2.S vaccination and SARS-CoV-2 variants listed by TCRdb under 2021. Background for the entire study: Vaccine-arm donors were drawn from COV1001, a multicentre, randomized, double-blind, placebo-controlled phase I-IIa trial of Ad26.COV2.S in healthy adults. Ad26.COV2.S was administered intramuscularly at 5 x 10^10 or 1 x 10^11 viral particles, either as a single shot or as two shots given 56 days apart. Sequencing of the TCRbeta repertoire served to evaluate the specificity and breadth of SARS-CoV-2-reactive T cell receptors following Ad26.COV2.S vaccination. A total of some 30 samples were included in the TCR-sequenced set, comprising around 19 Ad26.COV2.S vaccine recipients, 5 placebo recipients and 8 SARS-CoV-2 convalescent individuals. Participants in the trial were split at random into five groups of five each, receiving low-dose or high-dose Ad26.COV2.S once or twice, or else placebo on both occasions. Blinding of investigators to trial group allocation was maintained during experiments and outcome assessment.

TCRbeta CDR3 regions were sequenced with the immunoSEQ Assay. After extraction, genomic DNA underwent amplification by bias-controlled multiplex PCR, followed by high-throughput sequencing. The study's own analysis went as follows. To quantify the absolute abundance of every unique TCRbeta CDR3 region, sequences were collapsed and filtered. T cell fraction was estimated by normalizing TCRbeta template counts to usable DNA, which was measured by amplifying reference genes present in all nucleated cells. Repertoire TCRs were annotated as SARS-CoV-2-specific by exact matching of V gene, CDR3 amino acid sequence and J gene to a known reactive TCR set. The reference SARS-CoV-2 TCR set was derived from MIRA and filtered for enrichment in COVID-19-positive ImmuneCODE repertoires, a step that removed public or cross-reactive TCRs. Based on the MIRA antigens, annotated TCRs were further analysed at the level of specific ORF or position within ORF. Depth was the summed frequency of annotated unique rearrangements, while breadth was defined as annotated unique rearrangements over total unique productive rearrangements. TCR breadth was compared between groups using two-sided Wilcoxon rank-sum tests. Here the immuneACCESS table is served through TCRdb, limited to in-frame sequences with V and J called. Missing clones are a known gap in these copies; in checked studies unresolved V genes cover under half, and the rest lacks a known reason. The V and J calls and clone size come from that table; D and trimming were worked out from the DNA. The sample has some 450,000 clones on record, less than 95% of them singletons. Of the sample, roughly 3.9% falls within the top ten clones.

What the research found in general, with its limitations: Higher spike-specific TCR breadth was observed in Ad26.COV2.S recipients than in placebo recipients (P = 0.0014). Substantial breadth of spike-specific CD8+ and CD4+ T cell responses was reported after vaccination. Vaccine and placebo recipients had comparable non-spike TCR breadth, which fits with the vaccine containing only spike. It was noted by the authors that total T cell responses may have been underestimated by the TCR breadth and depth analyses. Comparing responses between vaccine doses or regimens was not something the study was powered to do.

This chain is built from TRBV19 and TRBJ1-2; a tentative D match to TRBD1 spans 6 bases. The source is a person between 18 and 65 years old who received the Ad26.COV2.S COVID-19 vaccine or a placebo. The material was peripheral blood, obtained in a trial of Ad26.COV2.S vaccine versus placebo. The CDR3 reads CASSPTGTNYGYTF. DNA sequence: TGTGCCAGTAGTCCGACAGGTACTAACTATGGCTACACCTTC.